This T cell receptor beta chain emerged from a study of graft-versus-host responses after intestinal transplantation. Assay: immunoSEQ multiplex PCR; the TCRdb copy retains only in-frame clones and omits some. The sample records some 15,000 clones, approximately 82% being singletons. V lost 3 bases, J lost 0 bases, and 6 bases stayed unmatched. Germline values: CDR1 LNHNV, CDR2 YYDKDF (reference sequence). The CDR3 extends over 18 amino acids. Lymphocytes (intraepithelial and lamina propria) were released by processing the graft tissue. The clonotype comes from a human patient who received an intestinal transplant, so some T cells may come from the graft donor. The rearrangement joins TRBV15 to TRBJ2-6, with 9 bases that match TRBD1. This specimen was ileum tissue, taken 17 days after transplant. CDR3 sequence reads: CATSSSPGQGSGANVLTF. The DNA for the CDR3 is TGTGCCACCAGCAGCTCACCGGGACAGGGCTCTGGGGCCAACGTCCTGACTTTC.